A selection of T cell receptor beta chains follows, all from one sample in a study of shared clonotypes between healthy human individuals. Only in-frame clones appear in the TCRdb table, and some are missing; sequencing was by immunoSEQ multiplex PCR. Of 2,500,000 or so clones in the sample, more than 90% were seen once. Sample: naive CD4+ T cells sorted from blood. These receptors were taken from a man aged 18-30 years in good health. The CDR3 runs from the conserved cysteine through the conserved F or W. D genes are given only for firm matches. Clone size is not always given. Where it is, it says once, few, many or a class for expanded clones.

clone_size d_call cdr3_length v_call cdr3_aa
NA NA 16 TRBV4-1 CASSQEWGLNTGELFF
NA NA 14 TRBV5-1 CASKLVQSTDTQYF
once TRBD2 16 TRBV5-1 CASSLARGVSTDTQYF
NA NA 15 TRBV5-6 CASSPLSPGDTEAFF
NA NA 17 TRBV1 CTSIPEVLAGGPNEQYF
NA NA 15 TRBV4-1 CASSQDMAGNQPQHF
NA NA 12 TRBV2 CASRDSYNEQFF
once TRBD1 18 TRBV9 CASSVGPWGTGSSYEQYF
NA NA 16 TRBV7-2 CASSSGAQGLNQPQHF
NA TRBD1 15 TRBV6-6 CASSSVTGGSYEQYF
NA TRBD2 15 TRBV9 CASSVRGLAGDTQYF
NA NA 15 TRBV5-4 CASSLVRGITGELFF
NA TRBD1 16 TRBV5-4 CASSAGQVLIGDEQYF
NA TRBD1 14 TRBV5-1 CASQGTGVYNEQFF
NA NA 14 TRBV11-3 CASSLGPKGETQYF
NA NA 12 TRBV11-2 CASSPHSDIQYF
NA NA 15 TRBV5-1 CASSSGTSFTGELFF
NA NA 13 TRBV5-1 CASSLATDYEQYF
NA TRBD2 15 TRBV6-5 CASSSPTSGRAEQYF
NA NA 12 TRBV5-4 CASSFSKETQYF
NA TRBD1 15 TRBV15 CATSRGGTGGSGYTF
NA NA 15 TRBV9 CASSAIDGGWETQYF
NA NA 16 TRBV7-2 CASSLRWLAPHNEQFF
NA TRBD2 14 TRBV18 CASSPPAGGDEQFF
once TRBD2 16 TRBV5-1 CASSRWTSGSSYEQYF
NA TRBD2 14 TRBV10-2 CASSMGGRGYEQYF
NA NA 11 TRBV5-6 CASSWMGGYTF
NA NA 14 TRBV30 CAWTPWAEFYGYTF
once TRBD1 15 TRBV30 CAWTNPRQGNNEQFF
few NA 16 TRBV30 CAWSGPQVLSGNTIYF
NA NA 13 TRBV6-1 CASRSQGNTEAFF
NA NA 14 TRBV5-5 CASSLSTVADGYTF
NA TRBD1 16 TRBV5-6 CASSPRTGGMGDEQFF
once TRBD1 16 TRBV4-3 CASSPTGTGQGDEQFF
NA TRBD1 15 TRBV7-6 CASSSGTGRNEKLFF
NA NA 20 TRBV5-1 CASRRFVFGTSISGANVLTF
NA TRBD2 17 TRBV7-9 CASSLVGLAGPNYEQYF
NA NA 14 TRBV18 CASSQDSGNTEAFF
once NA 14 TRBV7-8 CASSLAGGNTEAFF
NA TRBD1 14 TRBV6-1 CASSDPPGGTEAFF